Presented here are 21 T cell receptor beta chains from one specimen sequenced in a study of T cells in Graves' hyperthyroidism and ophthalmopathy. The CDR3 regions of TCR beta were amplified from RNA transcripts. TCR CDR3 underwent first-round RT-PCR with the HTBI primer set. TCRdb processed the multiplex PCR reads anew with MiXCR; each CDR3 protein has one entry. Of 480,000 or so distinct CDR3 sequences listed, 46% were seen once; the top ten hold about 43%. Specimen: peripheral blood or thyroid tissue (not recorded which). Receptors were obtained from an adult woman with Graves' disease, either hyperthyroidism or ophthalmopathy (not recorded which).

This clonotype came up many times. The chain links TRBV11-3 to TRBJ1-6; D unresolved. Germline CDR1 is SGHNT and CDR2 is YENEEA. V was pared by 5 bases and J by 7 bases, with 12 bases between. The CDR3 has 14 amino acids. CDR3 DNA sequence: TGTGCCAGCAGCCGGACGTTCCAAAATTCACCCCTCCACTTT. It codes for CASSRTFQNSPLHF.

The V call is TRBV5-6, the J call TRBJ1-2; 7 bases line up with TRBD1. V was pared by 1 base and J by 4 bases, with 7 bases of the junction left unmatched. Germline V gives CDR1 SGHDT, CDR2 YYEEEE. This CDR3 comprises 15 residues. The CDR3 DNA reads TGTGCCAGCAGCTTGTTGACAGGGACCATCTATGGCTACACCTTC. Translated, it gives CASSLLTGTIYGYTF.

This clonotype was picked up a small number of times. J is TRBJ1-1 and V is TRBV7-2; TRBD1 matches at 7 bases. The germline CDR1 and CDR2 sequences are SGHTA and FQGNSA. This CDR3 is 14 amino acids long. Trimming removed 1 base from V and 3 bases from J; junction bases left unmatched: 2. CDR3 nucleotides: TGTGCCAGCAGCTTAGTAACAGGGGACACTGAAGCTTTCTTT. It codes for CASSLVTGDTEAFF.

V gene TRBV5-1 combines with J gene TRBJ1-1; D might be TRBD1 (5 bases). CDR1 is SGHRS, CDR2 YFSETQ, per germline. This CDR3 is 16 amino acids long. V dropped 5 bases and J dropped 4 bases, with 21 bases sitting between them. The CDR3 loop reads CASSPVTSGGVTEAFF. CDR3 coding DNA: TGCGCCAGCAGTCCGGTGACTTCTGGGGGGGTCACTGAAGCTTTCTTT. Combining the CDR3 with reference TRBV5-1 and TRBJ1-1 gives the whole variable domain KAGVTQTPRYLIKTRGQQVTLSCSPISGHRSVSWYQQTPGQGLQFLFEYFSETQRNKGNFPGRFSGRQFSNSRSEMNVSTLELGDSALYLCASSPVTSGGVTEAFFGQGTRLTVV.

The rearrangement uses TRBV10-3 and TRBJ1-5, with a tentative D call TRBD1 (5 bases). This CDR3 has 15 amino acids. The germline CDR1 and CDR2 sequences are ENHRY and SYGVKD. The germline V and J ends were trimmed by 3 bases and 3 bases, with 12 bases remaining between them. The chain's CDR3 is CAISDLGTDNQPQHF. CDR3 DNA sequence: TGTGCCATCAGTGACCTGGGGACCGACAATCAGCCCCAGCATTTT.

About this clonotype: Possible read error: a much larger clone is one base away. The V and J genes are TRBV6-6 and TRBJ2-7; D might be TRBD1 or TRBD2, each matching 7 bases. V dropped 1 base and J dropped 9 bases, with 19 bases sitting between them. The length of the CDR3 is 15 residues. Germline V gives CDR1 MNHNY, CDR2 SVGAGI (reference sequence). CDR3 in amino acids: CASSYWDSNSGGQYF. Here the CDR3 DNA reads TGTGCCAGCAGTTACTGGGACAGCAACTCGGGGGGGCAGTACTTC.

This clonotype came up a few times. Since a much larger clone is just one base distant, this may be a read error. This sequence joins TRBV5-6 and TRBJ2-5; D unclear. CDR1 and CDR2 from the germline V gene are SGHDT and YYEEEE. Trimming left V 4 bases short and J 1 base short, with 11 bases between. The CDR3 extends over 14 amino acids. The CDR3 DNA reads as TGTGCCAGCAGCGTGTGGGCGGCCCAAGAGACCCAGTACTTC. This encodes CASSVWAAQETQYF.

This clonotype turned up a few times. A read error is possible here, since a much larger clone lies one base away. This chain uses TRBV10-3 with TRBJ1-2; D is unresolved. V shed 6 bases and J shed 3 bases, with 11 bases lying between them. Germline values: CDR1 ENHRY, CDR2 SYGVKD. CDR3 length: 13 amino acids. The CDR3 coding sequence is TGTGCCATCAGGGCTCCCGGCCACTATGGCTACACCTTC. This translates into CAIRAPGHYGYTF.

Many counts were recorded for this clonotype. The CDR3 DNA is TGTGCCAGCAGCTTAGAGCGGGAGAGTTTCTACGAGCAGTACTTC. The encoded protein is CASSLERESFYEQYF. The rearrangement links TRBV7-2 to TRBJ2-7; 8 bases fit TRBD2. V lost 1 base, J lost 3 bases, and 5 bases stayed unmatched. The CDR3 is 15 amino acids. CDR1 is SGHTA, CDR2 FQGNSA, per germline.

V is TRBV7-3 and J is TRBJ1-5; D gene unclear. The CDR3 loop spans 14 amino acids. Germline-derived CDR1 and CDR2 are SGHTA and FQGTGA. Trimming cost V 2 bases and J 3 bases, with 8 bases left between them. CDR3 region: CASSLGRNNQPQHF. The CDR3 DNA sequence: TGTGCCAGCAGCTTAGGGCGAAACAATCAGCCCCAGCATTTT.

This chain joins TRBV12-3 or TRBV12-4 and TRBJ1-6; a possible D gene is TRBD1 (5 bases). V lost 3 bases, J lost 13 bases, and 13 bases lay in between. The CDR3 is 13 amino acids. In DNA, the CDR3 is TGTGCCAGCAGTTTGGGGGACCTTAGGCCCCTCCACTTT. Protein product: CASSLGDLRPLHF.

About this clonotype itself: One junction end does not reproduce the germline sequence, and a read error may be involved. CDR3 sequence reads: CASGLDGAPRNTEASF. CDR3 nucleotide sequence: TGTGCCAGCGGCTTAGATGGGGCTCCTAGGAACACTGAAGCTTCCTTT. J is TRBJ1-1 and V is TRBV7-9; D might be TRBD1 (5 bases). This CDR3 has 16 residues. Germline V gene lookup returns CDR1 SEHNR and CDR2 FQNEAQ (reference sequence).

With regard to this clonotype: The germline gene is not matched at one end of the junction; a read error may be the cause. The chain is built from TRBV5-1 and TRBJ1-2, with 7 bases fitting TRBD1. CDR1 is SGHRS, CDR2 YFSETQ, per germline. The CDR3 consists of 16 residues. The CDR3 DNA follows: TGTGCCAGCAGCGAACAACAGGGGCGACCTAACTATGGCTACACCTTC. Its protein is CASSEQQGRPNYGYTF. Complete variable domain (other parts from reference TRBV5-1 and TRBJ1-2): KAGVTQTPRYLIKTRGQQVTLSCSPISGHRSVSWYQQTPGQGLQFLFEYFSETQRNKGNFPGRFSGRQFSNSRSEMNVSTLELGDSALYLCASSEQQGRPNYGYTFGSGTRLTVV.

In DNA form, the CDR3 reads TGTGCCACCAGTGATTCGCCGACAAGTCCCTCTGGGGCCAACGTCCTGACTTTC. Protein: CATSDSPTSPSGANVLTF. The chain combines TRBV24-1 with TRBJ2-6; D is uncertain. The V end lost 2 bases, the J end lost 0 bases, and 13 bases lay between the germline ends. Germline CDR1 KGHDR, CDR2 SFDVKD. This CDR3 is built from 18 residues.

This clonotype was counted between two and nine times. A much more abundant neighbour one base away suggests this may be a read error. This chain connects TRBV7-9 to TRBJ2-5, with D perhaps TRBD2 (6 bases). This CDR3 is built from 12 residues. Trimming stripped 5 bases from V and 5 bases from J, with 9 bases between. CDR1 SEHNR and CDR2 FQNEAQ come from the germline V gene (reference sequence). The chain's CDR3 is CASSPEGETQYF. The CDR3 DNA follows: TGTGCCAGCAGCCCGGAGGGGGAGACCCAGTACTTC. The variable domain in full, with the rest retrieved from reference TRBV7-9 and TRBJ2-5, is DTGVSQNPRHKITKRGQNVTFRCDPISEHNRLYWYRQTLGQGPEFLTYFQNEAQLEKSRLLSDRFSAERPKGSFSTLEIQRTEQGDSAMYLCASSPEGETQYFGPGTRLLVL.

This clonotype was seen repeatedly, ten times or more. The V call is TRBV20-1, the J call TRBJ1-4; D not resolved. CDR1 is DFQATT and CDR2 is SNEGSKA in the germline V gene (reference sequence). V was shortened by 3 bases and J by 5 bases, with 13 bases between the two germline ends. CDR3 length: 14 amino acids. The CDR3 here is CSASSAQENEKLFF. CDR3 nucleotides: TGCAGTGCTAGCTCAGCTCAGGAGAATGAAAAACTGTTTTTT.

This clonotype occurred a few times. This chain uses TRBV29-1 with TRBJ2-7; no clear D gene. Trimming removed 4 bases from V and 9 bases from J, with 13 bases in between. CDR1 is SQVTM and CDR2 is ANQGSEA in the germline V gene. The CDR3 sequence is 11 residues long. This CDR3 reads CSVGEKGGQYF. CDR3 sequence (DNA): TGCAGCGTTGGAGAGAAGGGCGGGCAGTACTTC.

This clonotype appeared many times. The DNA of the CDR3 is TGTGCCACCAGTGAAACAGGGAGGGACACTGAAGCTTTCTTT. Amino acids: CATSETGRDTEAFF. The chain uses TRBV24-1 and TRBJ1-1; the D gene is possibly TRBD1 (6 bases). The germline gives CDR1 KGHDR, CDR2 SFDVKD. V was trimmed by 4 bases and J by 3 bases, leaving 11 bases between them. The CDR3 is made up of 14 amino acids.

V and J are TRBV11-2 and TRBJ1-4; perhaps TRBD1 as D (6 bases). Germline values: CDR1 SGHAT, CDR2 FQNNGV. Deletions cut 0 bases from V and 8 bases from J, with 19 bases between. The CDR3 is 17 residues long. The CDR3 loop reads CASSLEETRVTGEKLFF. In DNA form, the CDR3 reads TGTGCCAGCAGCTTAGAAGAGACAAGGGTCACAGGGGAAAAACTGTTTTTT. Complete variable domain (other parts from reference TRBV11-2 and TRBJ1-4): EAGVAQSPRYKIIEKRQSVAFWCNPISGHATLYWYQQILGQGPKLLIQFQNNGVVDDSQLPKDRFSAERLKGVDSTLKIQPAKLEDSAVYLCASSLEETRVTGEKLFFGSGTQLSVL.

This rearrangement joins TRBV6-6 to TRBJ2-7; the match to TRBD2 covers 7 bases. The length of the CDR3 is 17 residues. V dropped 6 bases and J dropped 1; count of bases not matched to a gene: 15. Per the germline V gene, CDR1 is MNHNY and CDR2 is SVGAGI (reference sequence). CDR3 nucleotide sequence: TGTGCCAGCAGCACGATTCTAGGGACTACCCCGTCCTACGAGCAGTACTTC. Its translation: CASSTILGTTPSYEQYF.

V gene TRBV7-9 combines with J gene TRBJ2-7; 7 bases are shared with TRBD1. V was clipped by 7 bases and J by 3 bases; unmatched bases: 6. The CDR3 is 13 residues long. Germline CDR1 reads SEHNR; CDR2 reads FQNEAQ (reference sequence). This CDR3 is CASTPDRNYEQYF. CDR3 nucleotide sequence: TGTGCCAGCACTCCGGACAGGAACTACGAGCAGTACTTC.